This TCR beta chain was identified during a study of T-cell reconstitution after alpha-beta-depleted transplantation in children. This sample's TCRbeta library carried unique molecular identifier barcodes. One entry per CDR3 protein results from TCRdb running MiXCR on the PCR reads. The profile covers about 460,000 distinct CDR3 sequences, with about 12% appearing a single time and less than 6.5% taken by the ten largest. CDR3 length equals 12 residues. Germline CDR1 reads DFQATT; CDR2 reads SNEGSKA (reference sequence). Trimming took 5 bases from V and 6 from J; bases not matched to a gene: 6. The rearrangement joins TRBV20-1 to TRBJ2-7, with 8 bases matching TRBD2. This receptor was obtained from a human donor who donated a stem cell graft to a child with combined immunodeficiency. The sequencing here drew on PBMCs from the stem cell graft donor, taken from the stem cell graft. The CDR3 loop is CSASSGSGEQYF. The CDR3 DNA reads TGCAGTGCTTCGAGCGGGAGTGGCGAGCAGTACTTC.